What follows are 14 T cell receptor beta chains derived from one specimen sequenced in a study of cytomegalovirus exposure and HLA in healthy donors. Sequencing used immunoSEQ multiplex PCR; TCRdb keeps in-frame clones, though not all of them. The sample records under 60,000 clones, roughly 85% being singletons. Sample: PBMCs. The source is a woman aged 30 to 39 in good health and CMV-seronegative.

This rearrangement joins TRBV28 to TRBJ1-2; 9 bases align to TRBD1. V was pared by 5 bases and J by 3 bases, with 4 bases of the junction left unmatched. CDR3 length equals 14 residues. From germline, CDR1 is MDHEN and CDR2 SYDVKM. The chain's CDR3 is CASSPGQGYYGYTF. Here the CDR3 DNA reads TGTGCCAGCAGTCCGGGACAGGGATACTATGGCTACACCTTC.

The chain employs TRBV30 and TRBJ2-1; D perhaps matches TRBD2 (6 bases). V lost 5 bases and J lost 2, with 13 bases in between. There are 14 residues in the CDR3. CDR1 is GTSNPN and CDR2 is SVGIG in the germline V gene (reference sequence). The CDR3 loop is CAWSRGGTYNEQFF. Here the CDR3 DNA reads TGTGCCTGGTCAAGGGGCGGGACCTACAATGAGCAGTTCTTC.

The chain recombines TRBV27 with TRBJ2-7; TRBD1 agrees at 7 bases. V lost 5 bases, J lost 2 bases, and 6 bases stayed unmatched. From germline, CDR1 is MNHEY and CDR2 SMNVEV (reference sequence). This CDR3 region has 14 residues. The CDR3 loop is CASSPGTAPYEQYF. The DNA for the CDR3 is TGTGCCAGCAGTCCAGGGACAGCCCCCTACGAGCAGTACTTC.

The rearrangement links TRBV28 to TRBJ2-7, with 9 nucleotides matching TRBD1. With V trimmed by 7 bases and J by 4 bases, 14 bases remained unmatched. The CDR3 is 16 residues long. Germline V gives CDR1 MDHEN, CDR2 SYDVKM. The CDR3 region has the DNA TGTGCCAGCAAAACTCAACCGGGACAGGGAAGGTACGAGCAGTACTTC. Amino acids: CASKTQPGQGRYEQYF. Drawing the rest from reference TRBV28 and TRBJ2-7, the complete variable domain is DVKVTQSSRYLVKRTGEKVFLECVQDMDHENMFWYRQDPGLGLRLIYFSYDVKMKEKGDIPEGYSVSREKKERFSLILESASTNQTSMYLCASKTQPGQGRYEQYFGPGTRLTVT.

The V gene is TRBV30, the J gene TRBJ1-1; D is perhaps TRBD1 (5 bases). CDR3 size: 16 residues. The germline CDR1 and CDR2 sequences are GTSNPN and SVGIG (reference sequence). The V end lost 5 bases, the J end lost 4 bases, and 23 bases lay between the germline ends. CDR3 residues: CAWGRRGARSSTEAFF. CDR3 in DNA: TGTGCCTGGGGGCGGAGGGGCGCGAGGTCCAGCACTGAAGCTTTCTTT.

In this sample, this clone turned up a few times. This sequence joins TRBV29-1 and TRBJ2-3, with D hard to call. Trimming cost V 7 bases and J 2 bases, with 16 bases left between them. Germline CDR1 SQVTM, CDR2 ANQGSEA. This CDR3 spans 14 amino acids. CDR3 protein: CSARRADPTDTQYF. CDR3 nucleotide sequence: TGCAGCGCTCGCCGAGCCGATCCCACAGATACGCAGTATTTT.

On this clone: A junction end diverges from the germline sequence, so it may reflect a read error. This chain connects TRBV6-4 to TRBJ2-3; the match to TRBD1 covers 7 bases. This CDR3 has 13 residues. In germline, CDR1 is MRHNA, CDR2 SNTAGT. DNA for the CDR3: TGTGCCAGCAAAGGGGACAGCACAAATACGCAGTATTTT. Encoded protein: CASKGDSTNTQYF.

The chain joins TRBV28 to TRBJ1-1, with 7 positions matching TRBD1. CDR1 is MDHEN and CDR2 is SYDVKM in the germline V gene. This CDR3 has 14 residues. J was trimmed by 2 bases and V by 5 bases; bases with no gene match: 5. The CDR3: CASSRDRPNTEAFF. The DNA of the CDR3 is TGTGCCAGCAGTCGGGACAGACCAAACACTGAAGCTTTCTTT.

This chain links TRBV7-2 with TRBJ2-1; 8 bases fit TRBD2. The CDR3 covers 17 residues. V lost 5 bases and J lost 2; bases outside the gene matches: 11. Germline CDR1 reads SGHTA; CDR2 reads FQGNSA. The DNA for the CDR3 is TGTGCCAGCAGCAAAGGGGCGACTAGCGTTGCCTACAATGAGCAGTTCTTC. This codes for CASSKGATSVAYNEQFF.

J is TRBJ2-1 and V is TRBV11-2, with 12 positions matching TRBD1. The junction had 17 bases not matched to a gene; V was cut back by 6 bases and J by 8 bases. The CDR3 extends over 18 amino acids. Germline lookup yields CDR1 SGHAT and CDR2 FQNNGV. The CDR3 sequence: CASSNPGTGGFDSYEQFF. The CDR3 bases are TGTGCCAGCAGTAATCCCGGGACAGGGGGCTTCGATTCCTATGAGCAGTTCTTC.

This rearrangement joins TRBV5-4 to TRBJ2-2; D perhaps matches TRBD1 (6 bases). The V end lost 4 bases, the J end lost 1 base, and 8 bases lay between the germline ends. Germline lookup yields CDR1 SGHNT and CDR2 YYREEE (reference sequence). The CDR3 covers 14 residues. CDR3 in amino acids: CASSVGQNTGELFF. For the CDR3, the DNA is TGTGCCAGCAGCGTGGGACAGAACACCGGGGAGCTGTTTTTT. The complete variable domain, with remaining parts taken from reference TRBV5-4 and TRBJ2-2, reads ETGVTQSPTHLIKTRGQQVTLRCSSQSGHNTVSWYQQALGQGPQFIFQYYREEENGRGNFPPRFSGLQFPNYSSELNVNALELDDSALYLCASSVGQNTGELFFGEGSRLTVL.

This chain's CDR3 is CATENPPGERWKETQYF. CDR3 DNA: TGCGCCACCGAAAACCCCCCGGGAGAGAGATGGAAAGAGACCCAGTACTTC. V is TRBV10-1 and J is TRBJ2-5; maybe TRBD2 (6 bases). CDR3 length: 17 residues. V lost 10 bases and J lost 3, with 27 bases in between. Per the germline V gene, CDR1 is WNHNN and CDR2 is SYGVQD (reference sequence).

The chain is built from TRBV14 and TRBJ1-1; D is uncertain. The CDR3 consists of 13 residues. Germline CDR1 and CDR2: SGHDN and FVKESK. The V end was cut by 4 bases, the J end by 0 bases, with 6 bases between. The CDR3 protein is CASSRGMNTEAFF. CDR3 nucleotides: TGTGCCAGCAGCCGAGGAATGAACACTGAAGCTTTCTTT.

This clone was seen once. The CDR3 reads CASSLGRAGAVDTQYF. The CDR3 nucleotides read TGTGCCAGCAGCTTGGGACGAGCGGGAGCAGTAGATACGCAGTATTTT. The V call is TRBV5-4, the J call TRBJ2-3; 8 bases align to TRBD2. This CDR3 region has 16 residues. Germline assignment: CDR1 SGHNT and CDR2 YYREEE (reference sequence). J lost 5 bases, V lost 0 bases, and 8 bases had no gene match. Drawing the rest from reference TRBV5-4 and TRBJ2-3, the complete variable domain is ETGVTQSPTHLIKTRGQQVTLRCSSQSGHNTVSWYQQALGQGPQFIFQYYREEENGRGNFPPRFSGLQFPNYSSELNVNALELDDSALYLCASSLGRAGAVDTQYFGPGTRLTVL.